This T cell receptor (beta chain) was recorded in a study of shared clonotypes between healthy human individuals. CDR1 and CDR2 from the germline V gene are SGHRS and YFSETQ. This CDR3 spans 14 amino acids. Germline trimming cut 9 bases from V and 0 bases from J; bases unmatched to any gene: 5. The table came from immunoSEQ multiplex PCR; TCRdb's copy has only in-frame clones and leaves some out. Of about 530,000 clones in the sample, about 79% were seen once. This sequence was found in a woman between 40 and 50 years old in good health. Some clones in this sample may be carry-over from other donors' samples. The chain couples TRBV5-1 to TRBJ2-3; TRBD2 aligns across 9 bases. The sample taken for sequencing was PBMCs. The CDR3 DNA reads TGCGCCACCCGACTAGCGGCTAGCACAGATACGCAGTATTTT. This translates into CATRLAASTDTQYF.